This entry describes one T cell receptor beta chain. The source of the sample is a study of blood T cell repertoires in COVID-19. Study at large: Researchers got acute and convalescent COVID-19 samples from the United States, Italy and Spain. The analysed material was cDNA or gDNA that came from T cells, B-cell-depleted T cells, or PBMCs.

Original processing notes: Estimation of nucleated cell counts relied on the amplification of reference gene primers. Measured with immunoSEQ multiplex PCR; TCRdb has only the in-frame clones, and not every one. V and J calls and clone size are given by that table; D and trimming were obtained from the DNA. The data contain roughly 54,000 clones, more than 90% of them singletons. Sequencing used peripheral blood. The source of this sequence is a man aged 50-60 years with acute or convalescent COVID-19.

The CDR3, as DNA: TGTGCCATCAGTTCTACTAGCGGGAGAGTCAGGCGGCTCACAGATACGCAGTATTTT. As protein: CAISSTSGRVRRLTDTQYF. The chain combines TRBV10-3 with TRBJ2-3; 11 bases line up with TRBD2. The CDR3 consists of 19 residues. Losses at the gene ends were 5 bases for V and 2 bases for J; bases not matched to a gene: 15. Germline-derived CDR1 and CDR2 are ENHRY and SYGVKD.